This T cell receptor beta chain was sequenced during a study of T cell clonotyping in hematopoietic cell transplantation. Libraries were prepared by immunoSEQ multiplex PCR; TCRdb keeps only in-frame clonotypes and omits some of them. The sample comprises some 14,000 clones, around 62% of which are singletons, and 9.5% to 10% rests with the top ten. V lost 5 bases, J lost 7 bases, and 2 bases stayed unmatched. Per the germline V gene, CDR1 is MNHEY and CDR2 is SMNVEV (reference sequence). The CDR3 is made up of 14 amino acids. Overall study results and limits: Without cell sorting, CD4 versus CD8 contributions remain unresolved.

Of note for this clone: What it recognizes is unknown.

Sequenced sample: PBMCs. The clonotype was recovered from a human donor who either received an allogeneic hematopoietic cell transplant for a myeloid malignancy or was a related donor (not recorded which). Some clones in this sample may be carry-over from other donors' samples. This chain joins TRBV27 and TRBJ1-6; TRBD1 matches 10 bases. The CDR3 DNA is TGTGCCAGCAGTCCGGGACAGGGGAATTCACCCCTCCACTTT. Translating it yields CASSPGQGNSPLHF.